The 31 T cell receptor beta chains below were found in one sample sequenced in a study of T-cell memory formation after mild COVID-19. Each CDR3 protein gets one entry after TCRdb re-called the 5' RACE reads with MiXCR. The sample consists of 540,000 or so distinct CDR3 sequences, around 21% of them appearing once. The sequenced sample consisted of PBMCs or a T cell subset sorted from them (not recorded which). These TCRs come from an adult woman who had mild COVID-19 (a few samples of this study predate the infection). Cell type and time point are not known.

The chain links TRBV5-1 to TRBJ2-5; 10 bases align to TRBD2. The germline gives CDR1 SGHRS, CDR2 YFSETQ. This CDR3 contains 15 residues. Germline trimming cut 4 bases from V and 5 bases from J; bases unmatched to any gene: 8. The CDR3 DNA is TGCGCCAGCAGCCCCAGCGGGGGGGCCGGTGAGACCCAGTACTTC. Amino acids: CASSPSGGAGETQYF.

This clonotype came up a few times. The V gene is TRBV6-5, the J gene TRBJ2-6; D ambiguous. V was trimmed by 7 bases and J by 2 bases, leaving 15 bases between them. Germline V gene lookup returns CDR1 MNHEY and CDR2 SVGAGI. This CDR3 has 16 amino acids. CDR3 sequence reads: CASTRTPRAGANVLTF. For the CDR3, the DNA is TGTGCCAGCACTCGAACCCCTAGAGCTGGGGCCAACGTCCTGACTTTC.

This clonotype was seen only a few times. This rearrangement joins TRBV11-3 to TRBJ1-1; D gene uncertain. Germline CDR1 and CDR2: SGHNT and YENEEA. This CDR3 has 14 amino acids. Deletions cut 5 bases from V and 7 bases from J, with 17 bases between. CDR3 bases: TGTGCCAGCAGCCCGTGGACTCCCTCACTTGAAGCTTTCTTT. Its translation: CASSPWTPSLEAFF.

The chain uses TRBV5-6 and TRBJ2-7; D remains unclear. The CDR3 totals 14 residues. Germline-derived CDR1 and CDR2 are SGHDT and YYEEEE. Trimming cost V 1 base and J 2 bases, with 10 bases left between them. The CDR3 DNA follows: TGTGCCAGCAGCTTGCTCCCCGGCCCCTACGAGCAGTACTTC. Translation gives CASSLLPGPYEQYF.

This clonotype was seen more than once but under ten times. CDR3 loop: CASSPPPGGVDEQFF. The DNA of the CDR3 is TGTGCCAGCAGCCCGCCCCCGGGAGGGGTCGATGAGCAGTTCTTC. This rearrangement joins TRBV7-6 to TRBJ2-1; TRBD2 aligns across 8 bases. CDR1 is SGHVS and CDR2 is FNYEAQ in the germline V gene. The junction had 11 bases not matched to a gene; V was cut back by 5 bases and J by 8 bases. This CDR3 has 15 amino acids.

This clonotype was observed a handful of times. This chain connects TRBV7-9 to TRBJ1-2; possibly TRBD1 for D (6 bases). Germline V gene lookup returns CDR1 SEHNR and CDR2 FQNEAQ (reference sequence). The V and J ends lost 5 bases and 2 bases respectively, with 12 bases between them. This CDR3 has 14 amino acids. CDR3 coding DNA: TGTGCCAGCAGCACCCCGAGGGGGAACTATGGCTACACCTTC. Translated, it gives CASSTPRGNYGYTF.

This clonotype turned up a few times. This chain connects TRBV5-4 to TRBJ2-2; D may be TRBD2 (6 bases). With 4 bases removed from V and 0 bases from J, the gap between germline ends came to 13 bases. This CDR3 contains 16 residues. Looked up from germline, CDR1 is SGHNT and CDR2 is YYREEE (reference sequence). Written as DNA, the CDR3 is TGTGCCAGCAGCGATCGACGGACTACGAACACCGGGGAGCTGTTTTTT. As protein: CASSDRRTTNTGELFF.

The chain employs TRBV7-9 and TRBJ2-1; 10 bases are a match to TRBD1. Per the germline V gene, CDR1 is SEHNR and CDR2 is FQNEAQ (reference sequence). The CDR3 extends over 15 amino acids. Unmatched junction bases numbered 5, after V lost 0 bases and J lost 9 bases. CDR3 coding DNA: TGTGCCAGCAGCTTAGCCGCGACAGGGGGCAGTGAGCAGTTCTTC. It translates to CASSLAATGGSEQFF.

This clonotype showed up just a few times. V usage is TRBV12-3 or TRBV12-4 and J usage is TRBJ2-3; D remains unclear. V dropped 6 bases and J dropped 5 bases, with 12 bases sitting between them. There are 13 residues in the CDR3. CDR3 in amino acids: CASRSSGIDTQYF. The CDR3 nucleotides are TGTGCCAGCAGGTCCTCAGGTATAGATACGCAGTATTTT.

Only one count was recorded for this clonotype. The V and J genes are TRBV12-3 or TRBV12-4 and TRBJ2-1; 9 nucleotides agree with TRBD2. The CDR3 covers 17 residues. The V gene end was trimmed by 0 bases and the J gene end by 9 bases; junction bases not matched to a gene: 12. CDR3 sequence reads: CASSLASGRLSPGEQFF. For the CDR3, the DNA is TGTGCCAGCAGTTTAGCGAGCGGGAGGCTCTCGCCCGGTGAGCAGTTCTTC.

J is TRBJ2-7 and V is TRBV6-1; 10 positions match TRBD1. Looked up from germline, CDR1 is MNHNS and CDR2 is SASEGT. J lost 5 bases, V lost 7 bases, and 5 bases had no gene match. This CDR3 spans 13 amino acids. CDR3 nucleotide sequence: TGTGCCAGCACCCGGGACAGGGGCCACGAGCAGTACTTC. Its translation is CASTRDRGHEQYF.

The V and J genes are TRBV7-3 and TRBJ2-1; 9 bases are a match to TRBD2. The CDR3 has 16 amino acids. V shed 2 bases, J shed 9 bases, and the junction held 11 bases outside the gene matches. Germline V gene sequence: CDR1 SGHTA, CDR2 FQGTGA. The CDR3 here is CASSLASGAGGGEQFF. CDR3 in DNA: TGTGCCAGCAGCTTAGCCTCTGGGGCGGGAGGGGGTGAGCAGTTCTTC. Looking up the rest from reference TRBV7-3 and TRBJ2-1 gives the full variable domain: GAGVSQTPSNKVTEKGKYVELRCDPISGHTALYWYRQSLGQGPEFLIYFQGTGAADDSGLPNDRFFAVRPEGSVSTLKIQRTERGDSAVYLCASSLASGAGGGEQFFGPGTRLTVL.

This rearrangement joins TRBV2 to TRBJ1-2, with 8 bases lining up with TRBD1. V lost 4 bases to trimming and J lost 8 bases; unmatched junction nucleotides: 3. Germline lookup yields CDR1 SNHLY and CDR2 FYNNEI. The CDR3 spans 12 residues. This CDR3 is CASSGTGWGYTF. The CDR3 DNA follows: TGTGCCAGCAGTGGGACAGGGTGGGGCTACACCTTC.

For this clonotype: Germline is not matched at one junction end, which may reflect a read error. The V call is TRBV29-1, the J call TRBJ2-1, with 10 bases aligning to TRBD2. The CDR3 sequence is 13 residues long. CDR1 is SQVTM and CDR2 is ANQGSEA in the germline V gene. CDR3 sequence: CSAESGRGYEQFF. The DNA of the CDR3 is TGCAGCGCTGAAAGCGGGAGGGGCTATGAGCAGTTCTTC.

This clonotype was counted a few times. This chain joins TRBV5-1 and TRBJ2-2, with D possibly matching TRBD1 (6 bases). Trimming pared 4 bases from V and 2 bases from J, leaving 18 bases between. This CDR3 region has 17 residues. CDR1 is SGHRS and CDR2 is YFSETQ in the germline V gene. CDR3 nucleotides: TGCGCCAGCAGCAGACGCCCGACAGGTTTTAACACCGGGGAGCTGTTTTTT. It codes for CASSRRPTGFNTGELFF.

This clonotype has a count of ten or more. The gene calls are TRBV9 and TRBJ2-1; 8 bases are a match to TRBD2. The CDR3 contains 17 residues. V lost 4 bases and J lost 7; bases outside the gene matches: 16. Germline V gene data show CDR1 as SGDLS and CDR2 as YYNGEE. CDR3 protein: CASSRAPGGGPGNEQFF. The CDR3 coding sequence is TGTGCCAGCAGCCGCGCTCCGGGGGGGGGGCCCGGAAATGAGCAGTTCTTC. The full variable domain, in which reference TRBV9 and TRBJ2-1 provide the parts outside the CDR3, is DSGVTQTPKHLITATGQRVTLRCSPRSGDLSVYWYQQSLDQGLQFLIQYYNGEERAKGNILERFSAQQFPDLHSELNLSSLELGDSALYFCASSRAPGGGPGNEQFFGPGTRLTVL.

The V and J genes are TRBV12-3 or TRBV12-4 and TRBJ1-1, with TRBD1 matching over 9 bases. The junction had 9 bases not matched to a gene; V was cut back by 6 bases and J by 1 base. This CDR3 contains 16 residues. The CDR3 loop reads CASRHGTGRKNTEAFF. The CDR3 DNA reads as TGTGCCAGCAGACACGGGACAGGGCGGAAGAACACTGAAGCTTTCTTT.

This clonotype was detected a few times. The V and J genes are TRBV5-6 and TRBJ1-2; a possible D gene is TRBD1 (5 bases). Germline V gives CDR1 SGHDT, CDR2 YYEEEE. Trimming removed 4 bases at V and 2 bases at J, with 21 bases between. CDR3 size: 17 residues. The CDR3 sequence is CASSARRGPNANYGYTF. The CDR3 nucleotides are TGTGCCAGCAGCGCAAGACGGGGACCTAATGCAAACTATGGCTACACCTTC.

The sample holds one count of this clonotype. The J gene is TRBJ2-1, the V gene TRBV5-5; 10 bases map to TRBD1. Germline V gene lookup returns CDR1 SGHKS and CDR2 YYEKEE (reference sequence). With 0 bases clipped from V and 7 bases from J, the junction kept 10 bases outside the gene matches. The CDR3 sequence is 17 residues long. The CDR3 spells CASSLVWDRGAGNEQFF. The CDR3 DNA follows: TGTGCCAGCAGCTTGGTGTGGGACAGGGGCGCAGGAAATGAGCAGTTCTTC.

The table lists this clonotype with a few counts. The V call is TRBV29-1, the J call TRBJ2-7; D remains ambiguous. This CDR3 has 14 amino acids. From germline, CDR1 is SQVTM and CDR2 ANQGSEA. Trimming stripped 5 bases from V and 3 bases from J, with 17 bases between. DNA of the CDR3: TGCAGCGTTCAAGTATCAATGTTGGTCTACGAGCAGTACTTC. It translates to CSVQVSMLVYEQYF.

This clonotype was picked up a small number of times. The CDR3 DNA follows: TGTGCCAGGGACAGAGAAAACACTGAAGCTTTCTTT. As protein: CARDRENTEAFF. This rearrangement joins TRBV30 to TRBJ1-1; 7 bases are shared with TRBD1. The CDR3 is 12 amino acids. Germline CDR1 is GTSNPN and CDR2 is SVGIG (reference sequence). The junction had 5 bases not matched to a gene; V was cut back by 8 bases and J by 2 bases.

V and J are TRBV2 and TRBJ1-2; D is undetermined. V was cut by 0 bases and J by 4 bases, with 12 bases left in between. This CDR3 is 15 amino acids long. Per germline, CDR1 SNHLY and CDR2 FYNNEI. CDR3 in DNA: TGTGCCAGCAGTGAAGCCGGATCCCGGGCCTATGGCTACACCTTC. It encodes CASSEAGSRAYGYTF.

There are many counts of this clonotype. The chain couples TRBV20-1 to TRBJ2-6; 10 bases agree with TRBD1. Looked up from germline, CDR1 is DFQATT and CDR2 is SNEGSKA (reference sequence). The CDR3 totals 16 residues. Germline trimming cut 2 bases from V and 0 bases from J; bases unmatched to any gene: 1. Here the CDR3 reads CSARRTGGSGANVLTF. The CDR3 DNA sequence: TGCAGTGCTAGAAGGACAGGGGGCTCTGGGGCCAACGTCCTGACTTTC.

This clonotype was counted a few times. The V gene is TRBV15, the J gene TRBJ2-2, with D possibly TRBD2 on 5 matching bases. Deletions cut 0 bases from V and 8 bases from J, with 13 bases between. Germline values: CDR1 LNHNV, CDR2 YYDKDF (reference sequence). The CDR3 covers 15 residues. In DNA, the CDR3 is TGTGCCACCAGCAGAGAGAGGGATTCGGGTGGGGAGCTGTTTTTT. This gives the protein CATSRERDSGGELFF.

This chain uses TRBV2 with TRBJ1-1; 8 bases are shared with TRBD1. This CDR3 region has 13 residues. V lost 7 bases, J lost 11 bases, and 12 bases stayed unmatched. Germline V CDR1 and CDR2: SNHLY, FYNNEI. DNA for the CDR3: TGTGCCAGCAAGGACAGGGATCTTGTTCAGGCTTTCTTT. This encodes CASKDRDLVQAFF.

The chain recombines TRBV19 with TRBJ2-5; 8 positions match TRBD2. The germline CDR1 and CDR2 sequences are LNHDA and SQIVND (reference sequence). The V gene end was trimmed by 8 bases and the J gene end by 5 bases; junction bases not matched to a gene: 7. The CDR3 is 13 amino acids. The CDR3 loop reads CASSPGGTETQYF. The CDR3 region has the DNA TGTGCCAGTTCACCGGGGGGGACGGAGACCCAGTACTTC.

This clonotype has more than one count but fewer than ten. The chain couples TRBV7-2 to TRBJ2-2, with D perhaps matching TRBD1 (5 bases). This CDR3 is built from 13 residues. V shed 5 bases and J shed 10 bases, with 14 bases lying between them. CDR1 and CDR2 from the germline V gene are SGHTA and FQGNSA. DNA for the CDR3: TGTGCCAGCAGCCCTTGGACACCCTCGGAGCTGTTTTTT. It specifies CASSPWTPSELFF. The full variable domain, rest sourced from reference TRBV7-2 and TRBJ2-2, is GAGVSQSPSNKVTEKGKDVELRCDPISGHTALYWYRQSLGQGLEFLIYFQGNSAPDKSGLPSDRFSAERTGGSVSTLTIQRTQQEDSAVYLCASSPWTPSELFFGEGSRLTVL.

This clonotype was picked up a small number of times. The chain uses TRBV15 and TRBJ2-5; D not certain. Germline CDR1 LNHNV, CDR2 YYDKDF (reference sequence). V was shortened by 0 bases and J by 4 bases, with 9 bases between the two germline ends. The CDR3 has 14 residues. CDR3 residues: CATSREGKAETQYF. The CDR3 DNA is TGTGCCACCAGCAGAGAGGGCAAGGCAGAGACCCAGTACTTC.

This clonotype was seen a few times. This chain joins TRBV9 and TRBJ1-5, with 7 bases that match TRBD1. This CDR3 region has 14 residues. Germline V gene sequence: CDR1 SGDLS, CDR2 YYNGEE. The V and J ends lost 3 bases and 4 bases, in that order; junction bases with no gene match: 4. CDR3 sequence reads: CASSEGQVNQPQHF. Here the CDR3 DNA reads TGTGCCAGCAGCGAAGGACAGGTTAATCAGCCCCAGCATTTT.

This clonotype was picked up many times. The V and J genes are TRBV9 and TRBJ2-7; D gene ambiguous. The germline V gene has CDR1 SGDLS and CDR2 YYNGEE. With 1 base removed from V and 0 bases from J, the gap between germline ends came to 11 bases. The CDR3 consists of 15 residues. The CDR3 protein is CASSVTHTFSYEQYF. CDR3 in DNA: TGTGCCAGCAGCGTAACCCATACGTTCTCCTACGAGCAGTACTTC.

The genes are TRBV13 and TRBJ2-5, with a tentative D call TRBD2 (5 bases). The CDR3 contains 12 residues. Trimming stripped 4 bases from V and 2 bases from J, with 5 bases between. Germline assignment: CDR1 PRHDT and CDR2 FYEKMQ (reference sequence). The CDR3 nucleotides read TGTGCCAGCAGCTGGGAGCAAGAGACCCAGTACTTC. Translation gives CASSWEQETQYF.